This T cell receptor beta chain was captured by sequencing in a study of molecular identifiers for immune sequencing clone quantification. The CDR3 is made up of 18 amino acids. Germline V gene data show CDR1 as SGHAT and CDR2 as FQNNGV. V shed 1 base, J shed 0 bases, and the junction held 5 bases outside the gene matches. Every naive CD8 library was made from between roughly 18,000 and 1,000,000 sorted cells with 10%, 30% or 50% RNA. This clonotype has a handful of counts. TCR libraries were built in bulk with a published protocol and specific TCR primers. MiXCR, run by TCRdb on the PCR reads, gives a single entry per CDR3 protein. The table shows some 590,000 distinct CDR3 sequences, with 25% occurring only once.

The chain combines TRBV11-2 with TRBJ2-1, with TRBD2 identical over 11 bases. The sequenced material came from naive CD8+ T cells from blood, with Jurkat cell RNA spiked in. The subset: FACS-sorted CD8+CD4-CCR7+CD45RA+ naive T cells. The receptor was derived from a human donor in good health. Some libraries in this study had Jurkat cell RNA spiked in. The CDR3 DNA reads as TGTGCCAGCAGCTTAGGCCTAGCGGGGGGATTCTCCTACAATGAGCAGTTCTTC. It specifies CASSLGLAGGFSYNEQFF.